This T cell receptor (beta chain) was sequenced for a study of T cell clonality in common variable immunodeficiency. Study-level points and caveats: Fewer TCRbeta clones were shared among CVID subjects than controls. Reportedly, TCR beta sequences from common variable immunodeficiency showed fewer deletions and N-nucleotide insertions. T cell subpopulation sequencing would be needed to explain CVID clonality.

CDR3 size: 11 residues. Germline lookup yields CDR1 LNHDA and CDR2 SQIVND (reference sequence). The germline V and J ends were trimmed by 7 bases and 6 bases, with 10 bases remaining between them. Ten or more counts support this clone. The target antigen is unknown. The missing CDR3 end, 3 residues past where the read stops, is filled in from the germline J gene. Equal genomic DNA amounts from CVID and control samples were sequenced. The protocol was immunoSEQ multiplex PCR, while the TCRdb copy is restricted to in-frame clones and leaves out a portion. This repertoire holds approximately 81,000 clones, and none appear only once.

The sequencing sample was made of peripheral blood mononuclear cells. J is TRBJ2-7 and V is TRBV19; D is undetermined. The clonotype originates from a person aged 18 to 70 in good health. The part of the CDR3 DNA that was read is TGTGCCAGTAAGAAAGGCCTCGAG. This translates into CASKKGLE. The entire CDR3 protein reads CASKKGLEQYF.